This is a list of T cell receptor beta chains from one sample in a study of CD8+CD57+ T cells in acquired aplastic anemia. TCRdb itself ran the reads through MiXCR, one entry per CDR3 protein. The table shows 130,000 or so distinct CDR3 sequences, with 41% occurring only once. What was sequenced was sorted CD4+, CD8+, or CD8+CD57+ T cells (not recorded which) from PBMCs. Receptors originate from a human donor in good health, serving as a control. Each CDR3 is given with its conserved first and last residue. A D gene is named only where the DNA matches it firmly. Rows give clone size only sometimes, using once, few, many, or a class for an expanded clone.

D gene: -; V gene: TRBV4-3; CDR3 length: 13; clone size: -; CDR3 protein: CASSRRGDNEALF
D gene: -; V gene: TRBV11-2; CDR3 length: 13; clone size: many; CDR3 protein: CASSFPGPNEQYF
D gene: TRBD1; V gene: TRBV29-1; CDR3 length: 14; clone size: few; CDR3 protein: CSAVADREAYEQYF
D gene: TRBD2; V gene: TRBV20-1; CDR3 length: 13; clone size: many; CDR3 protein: CSARTSGSYEQYF
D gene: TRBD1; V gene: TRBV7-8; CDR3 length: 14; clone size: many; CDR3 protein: CASSSMRQGDRAFF
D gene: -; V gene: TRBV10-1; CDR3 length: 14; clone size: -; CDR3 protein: CASSPVQGRCEQYF
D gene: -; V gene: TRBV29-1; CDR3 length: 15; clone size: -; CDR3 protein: CSVASSAWGNQPQHF
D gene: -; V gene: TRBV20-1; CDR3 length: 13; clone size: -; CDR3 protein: CSAKPGSAYEQYF
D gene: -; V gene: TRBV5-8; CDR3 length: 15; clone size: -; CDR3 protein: CACSSRKTSWGGYTF
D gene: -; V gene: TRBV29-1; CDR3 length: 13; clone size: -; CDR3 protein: CSPRRASTDTQYF
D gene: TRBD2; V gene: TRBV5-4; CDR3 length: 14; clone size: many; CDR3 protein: CASSLYERGETQYF
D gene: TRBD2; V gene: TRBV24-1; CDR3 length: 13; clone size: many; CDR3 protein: CATGGRDTDTQYF
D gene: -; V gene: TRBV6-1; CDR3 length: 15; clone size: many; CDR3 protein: CASMKAPDMNTEAFF
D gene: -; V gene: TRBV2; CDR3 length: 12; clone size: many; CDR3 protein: CASSGAAGPQHF
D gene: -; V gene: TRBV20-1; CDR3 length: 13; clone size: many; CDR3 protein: CSARLWGDYGYTF
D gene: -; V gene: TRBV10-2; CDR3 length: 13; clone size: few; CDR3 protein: CASSDGLNTEAFF
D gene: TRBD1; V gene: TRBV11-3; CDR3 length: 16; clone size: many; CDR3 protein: CASSWERQGWGSPLHF
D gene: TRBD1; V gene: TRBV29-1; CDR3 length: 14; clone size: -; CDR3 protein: CSVEVWDRAYEQYF
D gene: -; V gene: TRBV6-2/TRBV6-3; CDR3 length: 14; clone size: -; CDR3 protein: CASSYLRNTGELFF
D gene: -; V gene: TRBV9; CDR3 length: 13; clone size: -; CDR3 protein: CASAGRSSYEQYF
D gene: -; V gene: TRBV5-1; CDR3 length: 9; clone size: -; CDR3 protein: CASSFVLTF
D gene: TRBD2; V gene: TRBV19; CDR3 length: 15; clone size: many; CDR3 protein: CASSIPAGARNEQFF
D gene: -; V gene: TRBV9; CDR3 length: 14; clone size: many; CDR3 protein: CASSGPGSNQPQHF
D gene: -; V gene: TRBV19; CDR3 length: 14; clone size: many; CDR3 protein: CASSIQGTFTGYTF
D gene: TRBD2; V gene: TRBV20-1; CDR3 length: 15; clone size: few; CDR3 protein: CSARKTSGTGDTQYF
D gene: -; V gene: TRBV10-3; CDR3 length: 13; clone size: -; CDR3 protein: CATSPGERNEQFF
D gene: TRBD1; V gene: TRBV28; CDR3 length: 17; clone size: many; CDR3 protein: CASSLPNPGTGNYEQYF
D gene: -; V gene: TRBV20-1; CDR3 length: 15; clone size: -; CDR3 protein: CSARGGGGSYNEQFF
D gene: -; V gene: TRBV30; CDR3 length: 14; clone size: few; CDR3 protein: CAWSVFGRRDEQFF
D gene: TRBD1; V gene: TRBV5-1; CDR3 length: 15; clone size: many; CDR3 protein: CASSPPTGGNEKLFF
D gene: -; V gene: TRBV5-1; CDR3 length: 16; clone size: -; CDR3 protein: CASGRVPGSSYNEQFF
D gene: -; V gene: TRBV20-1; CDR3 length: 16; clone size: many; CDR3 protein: CSGKPGSGALNTEAFF
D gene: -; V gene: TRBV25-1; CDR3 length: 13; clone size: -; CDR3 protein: CASSYIQGSPLHF
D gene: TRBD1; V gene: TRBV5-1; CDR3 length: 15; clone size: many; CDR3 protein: CASSWGQGSTDTQYF
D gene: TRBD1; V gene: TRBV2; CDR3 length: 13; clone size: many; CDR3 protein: CATSRTGRYEQYF
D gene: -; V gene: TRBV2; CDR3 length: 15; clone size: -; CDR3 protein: CASSSRARGGQPQHF
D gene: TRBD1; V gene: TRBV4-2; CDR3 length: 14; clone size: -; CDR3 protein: CASSTDRVAYEQYF